These 10 T cell receptor beta chains came from one sample sequenced in a study of T cell repertoires in cytomegalovirus infection. One entry per CDR3 protein results from TCRdb running MiXCR on the reads. The top ten clones hold 13% of a sample with about 530,000 distinct CDR3 sequences, around 27% of them seen once. Material: PBMCs. These receptors all stem from a human donor in good health (CMV status not recorded). Some clones in this sample may be carry-over from other donors' samples.

This chain connects TRBV29-1 to TRBJ2-5; D is possibly TRBD1 or TRBD2 (6 bases each). Germline-derived CDR1 and CDR2 are SQVTM and ANQGSEA. The CDR3 spans 13 residues. V lost 5 bases, J lost 5 bases, and 15 bases lay in between. CDR3: CSVHPGAPETQYF. The CDR3 bases are TGCAGCGTTCATCCGGGGGCGCCCGAGACCCAGTACTTC. The complete variable domain, with remaining parts taken from reference TRBV29-1 and TRBJ2-5, reads SAVISQKPSRDICQRGTSLTIQCQVDSQVTMMFWYRQQPGQSLTLIATANQGSEATYESGFVIDKFPISRPNLTFSTLTVSNMSPEDSSIYLCSVHPGAPETQYFGPGTRLLVL.

This clonotype was recorded a few times. This chain uses TRBV7-3 with TRBJ2-4; 12 bases are a match to TRBD2. V shed 2 bases, J shed 6 bases, and the junction held 2 bases outside the gene matches. This CDR3 contains 15 residues. Germline CDR1 reads SGHTA; CDR2 reads FQGTGA. The CDR3 DNA follows: TGTGCCAGCAGCTTAGCTAGCGGGAGGGGAAACATTCAGTACTTC. It encodes CASSLASGRGNIQYF.

The chain carries TRBV4-1 and TRBJ1-1; 11 bases agree with TRBD1. This CDR3 contains 17 residues. V was clipped by 3 bases and J by 0 bases; unmatched bases: 6. Germline CDR1 and CDR2: MGHRA and YSYEKL. Written as DNA, the CDR3 is TGCGCCAGCAGCCACAGAGGGGACAGGGGGATGAACACTGAAGCTTTCTTT. It specifies CASSHRGDRGMNTEAFF.

This clonotype was detected only a few times. This sequence joins TRBV5-6 and TRBJ2-1; D may be TRBD2 (6 bases). Trimming removed 4 bases at V and 3 bases at J, with 14 bases between. The V gene's germline CDR1 is SGHDT and CDR2 YYEEEE. The CDR3 sequence is 15 residues long. CDR3 sequence: CASSPAGRFYNEQFF. The CDR3 region has the DNA TGTGCCAGCAGCCCCGCGGGACGCTTCTACAATGAGCAGTTCTTC.

This clonotype showed up many times. The chain is built from TRBV7-8 and TRBJ2-7; 7 bases agree with TRBD1. The CDR3 contains 14 residues. Germline V gene sequence: CDR1 SGHVS, CDR2 FQNEAQ. The J segment lost 12 bases and the V segment lost 8 bases, leaving 19 bases of the junction unmatched. The CDR3 sequence: CASQPGQSIQGWYF. DNA of the CDR3: TGTGCCAGCCAACCGGGACAGAGCATCCAAGGGTGGTACTTC.

The J gene is TRBJ1-5, the V gene TRBV30; no clear D gene. Looked up from germline, CDR1 is GTSNPN and CDR2 is SVGIG (reference sequence). Trimming cost V 0 bases and J 6 bases, with 6 bases left between them. This CDR3 is built from 12 residues. In nucleotides, the CDR3 is TGTGCCTGGAGTGTACTATCTCAGCCCCAGCATTTT. The encoded protein is CAWSVLSQPQHF.

V and J are TRBV19 and TRBJ1-5; the D gene is possibly TRBD1 (5 bases). The germline V gene has CDR1 LNHDA and CDR2 SQIVND (reference sequence). This CDR3 region has 16 residues. V gave up 8 bases and J gave up 3 bases, with 20 bases separating them. CDR3 sequence reads: CASSVGGGGPNQPQHF. As DNA, the CDR3 is TGTGCCAGTTCGGTGGGGGGTGGTGGTCCCAATCAGCCCCAGCATTTT.

The chain links TRBV10-3 to TRBJ1-1; no clear D gene. The germline V and J ends were trimmed by 2 bases and 1 base, with 8 bases remaining between them. Germline-derived CDR1 and CDR2 are ENHRY and SYGVKD. The CDR3 is 14 amino acids. The CDR3 region is CAISEPRSNTEAFF. DNA for the CDR3: TGTGCCATCAGTGAGCCCCGGTCGAACACTGAAGCTTTCTTT.

This clonotype was observed a handful of times. The V gene is TRBV20-1, the J gene TRBJ2-7, with 11 bases lining up with TRBD2. From germline, CDR1 is DFQATT and CDR2 SNEGSKA (reference sequence). V dropped 6 bases and J dropped 6; count of bases not matched to a gene: 7. The length of the CDR3 is 13 residues. The CDR3 here is CSAPLAGVSEQYF. In nucleotides, the CDR3 is TGCAGTGCGCCACTAGCGGGAGTTTCCGAGCAGTACTTC.

The genes are TRBV6-2 or TRBV6-3 and TRBJ2-3; TRBD2 agrees at 13 bases. Germline V gene lookup returns CDR1 MNHEY and CDR2 SVGEGT. V lost 5 bases and J lost 6; bases outside the gene matches: 8. The CDR3 loop spans 16 amino acids. The CDR3 spells CASSPLAGGPSDTQYF. CDR3 DNA: TGTGCCAGCAGTCCACTAGCGGGAGGGCCATCGGATACGCAGTATTTT.